The 10 T cell receptor beta chains reported below all come from one sample, sequenced in a study of shared clonotypes between healthy human individuals. Profiled with immunoSEQ multiplex PCR; TCRdb holds only in-frame clones, not every one. The table has approximately 1.9 million clones, roughly 95% seen once. As defined, naive CD8 cells were CD45RO-negative and positively selected for CCR7, with terminally differentiated effector memory CD45RA+ cells excluded. Sequencing was carried out using naive CD8+ T cells from PBMCs. Receptor source: a man aged 18-30 years in good health. Some clones in this sample may be carry-over from other donors' samples.

Here the CDR3 reads CASRDVTLYF. DNA for the CDR3: TGTGCCAGCAGGGACGTGACCTTGTACTTC. This chain joins TRBV6-1 and TRBJ2-7; the D is unclear. Trimming took off 6 bases at V and 12 bases at J, with 12 bases between the two ends. This CDR3 has 10 amino acids. In germline, CDR1 is MNHNS, CDR2 SASEGT.

The chain recombines TRBV4-1 with TRBJ2-3; possible D gene TRBD1, 6 bases. The length of the CDR3 is 21 residues. V lost 0 bases, J lost 3 bases, and 28 bases lay in between. Per the germline V gene, CDR1 is MGHRA and CDR2 is YSYEKL. Here the CDR3 DNA reads TGCGCCAGCAGCCAAGATCGTGAAGGCAGGGGTCAGTTAATCGGTACAGATACGCAGTATTTT. It is translated as CASSQDREGRGQLIGTDTQYF.

The rearrangement joins TRBV13 to TRBJ1-1; D may be TRBD1 (5 bases). V was shortened by 5 bases and J by 7 bases, with 11 bases between the two germline ends. Looked up from germline, CDR1 is PRHDT and CDR2 is FYEKMQ (reference sequence). The CDR3 covers 12 residues. The CDR3 DNA reads as TGTGCCAGCAGCGACCGGGACGGTGAAGCTTTCTTT. It specifies CASSDRDGEAFF.

The chain combines TRBV6-1 with TRBJ1-3; D not resolved. With 1 base removed from V and 2 bases from J, the gap between germline ends came to 9 bases. Germline CDR1 is MNHNS and CDR2 is SASEGT. The CDR3 extends over 15 amino acids. The DNA for the CDR3 is TGTGCCAGCAGTGAAGTCAGCAGGACTGGAAACACCATATATTTT. Translated, it gives CASSEVSRTGNTIYF.

This clone was detected only a few times. The chain joins TRBV19 to TRBJ1-1; maybe TRBD1 (5 bases). V was cut by 5 bases and J by 1 base, with 8 bases left in between. CDR1 is LNHDA and CDR2 is SQIVND in the germline V gene (reference sequence). CDR3 size: 13 residues. The DNA of the CDR3 is TGTGCCAGTAGTGTAGGGGCGAACACTGAAGCTTTCTTT. Its translation: CASSVGANTEAFF.

The J gene is TRBJ1-4, the V gene TRBV5-1; a possible D gene is TRBD1 (5 bases). CDR3 length: 16 residues. The germline gives CDR1 SGHRS, CDR2 YFSETQ. The V end was cut by 0 bases, the J end by 8 bases, with 17 bases between. In DNA form, the CDR3 reads TGCGCCAGCAGCTTGGCGAGACTTAGGGGTGAGGAAAAACTGTTTTTT. It yields the protein CASSLARLRGEEKLFF.

The chain carries TRBV7-9 and TRBJ1-1; 12 positions agree with TRBD1. There are 15 residues in the CDR3. Germline CDR1 and CDR2: SEHNR and FQNEAQ (reference sequence). Germline trimming cut 5 bases from V and 6 bases from J; bases unmatched to any gene: 7. This CDR3 is CASSPLGQGASEAFF. The CDR3, as DNA: TGTGCCAGCAGCCCGTTGGGACAGGGGGCCTCTGAAGCTTTCTTT.

This sequence joins TRBV19 and TRBJ2-1; no firm D call. The CDR3 is 13 residues long. V lost 6 bases and J lost 4, with 10 bases in between. From germline, CDR1 is LNHDA and CDR2 SQIVND (reference sequence). DNA of the CDR3: TGTGCCAGTAGCCTCTATCCATACAATGAGCAGTTCTTC. Amino acids: CASSLYPYNEQFF.

This clone showed up just once. This chain uses TRBV6-5 with TRBJ2-7, with 8 bases identical to TRBD1. After removal of 6 bases from V and 3 bases from J, the junction contained 10 bases not matched to a gene. Per germline, CDR1 MNHEY and CDR2 SVGAGI. The CDR3 runs to 15 residues. The CDR3 is CASRSSNRGNYEQYF. The CDR3 bases are TGTGCCAGCAGATCCTCAAACAGGGGGAACTACGAGCAGTACTTC.

This clone was found once. J is TRBJ2-1 and V is TRBV29-1; D remains unclear. The V end was cut by 1 base, the J end by 7 bases, with 8 bases between. The V gene's germline CDR1 is SQVTM and CDR2 ANQGSEA. This CDR3 comprises 12 residues. In DNA form, the CDR3 reads TGCAGCGTTGAAGGGTCCACTAATGAGCAGTTCTTC. Amino acids: CSVEGSTNEQFF.